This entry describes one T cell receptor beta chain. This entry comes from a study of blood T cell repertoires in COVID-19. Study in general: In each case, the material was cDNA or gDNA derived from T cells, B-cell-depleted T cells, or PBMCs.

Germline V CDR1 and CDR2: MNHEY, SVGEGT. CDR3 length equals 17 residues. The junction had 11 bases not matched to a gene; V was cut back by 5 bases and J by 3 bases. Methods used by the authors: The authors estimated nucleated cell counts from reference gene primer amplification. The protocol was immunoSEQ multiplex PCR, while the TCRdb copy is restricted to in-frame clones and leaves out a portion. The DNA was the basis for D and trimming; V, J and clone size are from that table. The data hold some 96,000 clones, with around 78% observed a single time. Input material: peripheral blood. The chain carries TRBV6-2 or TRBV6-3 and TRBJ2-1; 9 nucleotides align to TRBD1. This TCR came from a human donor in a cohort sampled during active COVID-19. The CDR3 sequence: CASSRVGGGQGYNEQFF. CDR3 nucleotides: TGTGCCAGCAGTCGTGTGGGCGGGGGACAGGGCTACAATGAGCAGTTCTTC.